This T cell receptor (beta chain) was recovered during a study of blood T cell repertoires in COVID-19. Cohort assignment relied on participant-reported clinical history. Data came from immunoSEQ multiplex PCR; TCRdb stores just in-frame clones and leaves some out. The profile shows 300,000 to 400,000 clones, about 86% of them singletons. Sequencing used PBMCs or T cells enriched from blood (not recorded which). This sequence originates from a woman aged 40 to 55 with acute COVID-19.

CDR3: CASNTDKNTGELFF. In DNA, the CDR3 is TGTGCCAGTAACACGGACAAAAACACCGGGGAGCTGTTTTTT. The chain combines TRBV19 with TRBJ2-2; maybe TRBD1 (5 bases). Trimming took 7 bases from V and 2 from J, leaving 11 bases between them. Germline V CDR1 and CDR2: LNHDA, SQIVND (reference sequence). The CDR3 length is 14 residues.